This TCR beta chain is drawn from a study of control samples from healthy donors and cancer patients. The table came from immunoSEQ multiplex PCR; TCRdb's copy has only in-frame clones and leaves some out. The sample lists approximately 120,000 clones, 80% to 90% seen once, with approximately 9% in the top ten. The CDR3 is 15 residues long. The germline V and J ends were trimmed by 2 bases and 3 bases, with 11 bases remaining between them. Germline CDR1 reads KGHSH; CDR2 reads LQKENI. The source is a man aged 35-49 years in good health. The sample comprised blood. The chain joins TRBV18 to TRBJ1-5; no definite D call. The CDR3 sequence is CASSPEGLYNQPQHF. The CDR3, as DNA: TGTGCCAGCTCACCAGAGGGCCTTTACAATCAGCCCCAGCATTTT.